The rows below give T cell receptor beta chains drawn from one sample of a study of shared T cell receptors in the human thymus. This table comes from immunoSEQ multiplex PCR, and its TCRdb copy is limited to in-frame clones, with some not included. Of over 65,000 clones listed, roughly 96% are singletons. The sequenced sample consisted of thymocytes. The source of these receptors is a human donor. The CDR3 runs from the conserved cysteine through the conserved F or W. Clone size, where shown, is once, few, many, or a class for clones that have expanded.

j_gene: TRBJ2-7
v_gene: TRBV25-1
abundance: -
CDR3aa: CASGPTNLEAYEQYF

j_gene: TRBJ2-4
v_gene: TRBV7-9
abundance: once
CDR3aa: CASSLAPAGSRLAKNIQYF

j_gene: TRBJ2-6
v_gene: TRBV19
abundance: once
CDR3aa: CASSQPQGGSANVLTF

j_gene: TRBJ1-2
v_gene: TRBV28
abundance: -
CDR3aa: CATPDSLGYGYTF

j_gene: TRBJ2-3
v_gene: TRBV14
abundance: -
CDR3aa: CASSQSVYPGQGIADTQYF

j_gene: TRBJ2-7
v_gene: TRBV1
abundance: -
CDR3aa: CTSSQDRRRASYEQYF

j_gene: TRBJ1-6
v_gene: TRBV14
abundance: -
CDR3aa: CASSQGWDRGRSPLHF

j_gene: TRBJ2-3
v_gene: TRBV19
abundance: -
CDR3aa: CASSIVEAGHTDTQYF

j_gene: -
v_gene: TRBV7-9
abundance: -
CDR3aa: CASSLRKGTSYEQYF

j_gene: TRBJ2-7
v_gene: TRBV2
abundance: -
CDR3aa: CASSDPDGSTAYEQYF

j_gene: TRBJ1-1
v_gene: TRBV11-2
abundance: -
CDR3aa: CASSLGVLSNTEAFF

j_gene: TRBJ2-1
v_gene: TRBV19
abundance: once
CDR3aa: CASSIYVPQNEQFF

j_gene: TRBJ1-5
v_gene: TRBV6-1
abundance: once
CDR3aa: CASSGPTATSNQPQHF

j_gene: TRBJ1-6
v_gene: TRBV15
abundance: -
CDR3aa: CATSRTLNRDRAFPYGVSPLHF

j_gene: TRBJ1-4
v_gene: TRBV28
abundance: -
CDR3aa: CASSQWTGPIATNEKLFF

j_gene: TRBJ2-7
v_gene: TRBV28
abundance: -
CDR3aa: CASSSDRGPYEQYF

j_gene: TRBJ1-4
v_gene: TRBV19
abundance: -
CDR3aa: CASSVQGLSGEKLFF

j_gene: TRBJ2-5
v_gene: TRBV2
abundance: -
CDR3aa: CASSGTGGPRETQYF